This T cell receptor (beta chain) is drawn from a study of cytomegalovirus exposure and HLA in healthy donors. Primers: 60 Vbeta forward and 13 Jbeta reverse. The data were produced by immunoSEQ multiplex PCR, yet TCRdb's version contains in-frame clones alone and is incomplete. The table records approximately 100,000 clones, 75% to 90% of them present only once. CDR1 and CDR2 (germline): SEHNR, FQNEAQ (reference sequence). CDR3 size: 16 residues. J lost 1 base, V lost 4 bases, and 6 bases had no gene match. Sequencing input: PBMCs. This sequence joins TRBV7-9 and TRBJ2-7; TRBD2 matches at 11 bases. This clonotype originated in a man aged 30 to 45 in good health and CMV-seronegative. The CDR3 region is CASSSGLADGSYEQYF. The CDR3 DNA reads TGTGCCAGCAGCTCGGGACTAGCGGATGGGTCCTACGAGCAGTACTTC.